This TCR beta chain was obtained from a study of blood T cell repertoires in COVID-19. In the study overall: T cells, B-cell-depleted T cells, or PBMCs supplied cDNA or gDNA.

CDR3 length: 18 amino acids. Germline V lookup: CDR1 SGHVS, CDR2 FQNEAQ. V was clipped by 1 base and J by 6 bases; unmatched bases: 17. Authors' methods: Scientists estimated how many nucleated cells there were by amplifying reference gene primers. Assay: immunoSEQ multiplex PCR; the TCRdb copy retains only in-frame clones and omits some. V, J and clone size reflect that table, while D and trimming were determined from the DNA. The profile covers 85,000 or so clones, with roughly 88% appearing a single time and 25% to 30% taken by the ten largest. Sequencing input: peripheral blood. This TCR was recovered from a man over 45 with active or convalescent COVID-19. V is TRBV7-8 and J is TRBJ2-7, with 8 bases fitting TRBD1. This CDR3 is CASSLGVGQGASSVEQYF. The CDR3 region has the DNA TGTGCCAGCAGCTTAGGTGTGGGCCAGGGGGCTTCTTCTGTCGAGCAGTACTTC.